This T cell receptor (beta chain) emerged from a study of vaccination and CD4 T cells after COVID-19. The wider study: Convalescents were six males and four females, two of them Hispanic.

Stated time point: late sampling 161 to 241 days after vaccination in a few convalescent patients. From the PCR reads, TCRdb called clonotypes with MiXCR, one entry per CDR3 protein. Among about 30,000 distinct CDR3 sequences listed, roughly 50% were seen once. The sample in question was CD4+ T cells from blood, obtained about 7 months after SARS-CoV-2 vaccination. This sequence was found in a human donor who had recovered from COVID-19.

This chain's CDR3 is CASSYGQGGSYEQYF. The CDR3 bases are TGTGCCAGCAGTTACGGCCAGGGTGGGTCCTACGAGCAGTACTTC. The chain is built from TRBV6-4 and TRBJ2-7; D might be TRBD1 (5 bases). CDR3 size: 15 residues. The germline gives CDR1 MRHNA, CDR2 SNTAGT. V lost 5 bases and J lost 1, with 15 bases in between.